The clone carrying this T cell receptor (beta chain) was recorded at least ten times. The antigen remains unidentified. The CDR3 contains 17 residues. The germline V gene encodes CDR1 LGHDT and CDR2 YNNKEL (reference sequence). Trimming removed 1 base from V and 4 bases from J, with 17 bases in between. 5'RACE, which relied on constant-segment primers, yielded TCR alpha and TCR beta cDNA libraries carrying sample barcodes and UMIs. TCRdb used MiXCR to reprocess the 5' RACE reads, holding one entry per CDR3 protein. The sample lists roughly 110,000 distinct CDR3 sequences, around 14% occurring once. This record belongs to a study of T-cell memory formation after mild COVID-19. Study-wide background: Largely, the TCR clusters proved donor specific. Study-wide results and limits: SARS-CoV-2 specificity was not confirmed for second-wave clones peaking on day 37. Clones that contracted clustered mainly in CM and EM if CD4+ and in EMRA if CD8+.

The sample comprised PBMCs or a T cell subset sorted from them (not recorded which). This TCR was recovered from a man between 18 and 35 years old who had mild COVID-19 (a few samples of this study predate the infection). Cell type and time point are not known. V gene TRBV3-1 combines with J gene TRBJ1-5; D is undetermined. Here the CDR3 reads CASSQGFRAPLNQPQHF. CDR3 nucleotide sequence: TGTGCCAGCAGCCAAGGCTTTAGGGCCCCCCTTAATCAGCCCCAGCATTTT.